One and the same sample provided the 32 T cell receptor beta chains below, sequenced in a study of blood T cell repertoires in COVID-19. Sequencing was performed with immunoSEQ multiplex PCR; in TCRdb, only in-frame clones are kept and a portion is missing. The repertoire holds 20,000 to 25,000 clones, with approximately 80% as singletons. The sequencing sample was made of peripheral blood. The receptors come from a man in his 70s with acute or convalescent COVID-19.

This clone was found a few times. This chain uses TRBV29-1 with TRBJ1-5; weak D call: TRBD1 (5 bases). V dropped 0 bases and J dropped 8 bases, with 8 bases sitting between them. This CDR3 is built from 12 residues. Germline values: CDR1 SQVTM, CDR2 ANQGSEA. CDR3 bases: TGCAGCGTTGAAGAACCGGGGGAGCCCCAGCATTTT. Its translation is CSVEEPGEPQHF.

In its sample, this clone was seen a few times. DNA of the CDR3: TGTGCCAGCAGTCGCTCACAGGGCTCCGAGCAGTACTTC. As protein: CASSRSQGSEQYF. This sequence joins TRBV6-5 and TRBJ2-7; D may be TRBD1 (6 bases). Germline lookup yields CDR1 MNHEY and CDR2 SVGAGI. The CDR3 is 13 amino acids. The V gene lost 5 bases and the J gene lost 6 bases, with 14 bases spanning the gap.

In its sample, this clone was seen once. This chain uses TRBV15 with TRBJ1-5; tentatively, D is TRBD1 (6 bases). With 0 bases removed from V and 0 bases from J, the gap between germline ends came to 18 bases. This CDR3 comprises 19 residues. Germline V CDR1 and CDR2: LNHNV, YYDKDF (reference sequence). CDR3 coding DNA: TGTGCCACCAGCAGAGATCGTCACGGGACATCTTATAGCAATCAGCCCCAGCATTTT. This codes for CATSRDRHGTSYSNQPQHF.

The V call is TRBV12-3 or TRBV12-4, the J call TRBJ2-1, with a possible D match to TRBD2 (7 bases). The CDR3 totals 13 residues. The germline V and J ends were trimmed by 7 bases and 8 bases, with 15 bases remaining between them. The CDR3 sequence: CASMGGALDEQFF. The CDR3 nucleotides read TGTGCCAGCATGGGGGGGGCTTTGGATGAGCAGTTCTTC.

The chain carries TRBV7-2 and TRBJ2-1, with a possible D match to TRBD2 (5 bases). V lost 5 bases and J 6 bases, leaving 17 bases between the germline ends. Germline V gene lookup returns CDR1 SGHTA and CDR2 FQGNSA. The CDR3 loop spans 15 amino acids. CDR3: CASSPLANRRNEQFF. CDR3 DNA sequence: TGTGCCAGCAGCCCGCTAGCTAATCGACGCAATGAGCAGTTCTTC.

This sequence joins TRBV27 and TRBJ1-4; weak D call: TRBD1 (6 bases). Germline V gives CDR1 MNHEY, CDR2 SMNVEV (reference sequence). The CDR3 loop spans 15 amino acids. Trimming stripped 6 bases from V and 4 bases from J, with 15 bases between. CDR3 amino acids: CASRGRTVFNEKLFF. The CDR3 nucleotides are TGTGCCAGCAGGGGTCGGACAGTTTTTAATGAAAAACTGTTTTTT. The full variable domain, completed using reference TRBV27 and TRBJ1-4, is EAQVTQNPRYLITVTGKKLTVTCSQNMNHEYMSWYRQDPGLGLRQIYYSMNVEVTDKGDVPEGYKVSRKEKRNFPLILESPSPNQTSLYFCASRGRTVFNEKLFFGSGTQLSVL.

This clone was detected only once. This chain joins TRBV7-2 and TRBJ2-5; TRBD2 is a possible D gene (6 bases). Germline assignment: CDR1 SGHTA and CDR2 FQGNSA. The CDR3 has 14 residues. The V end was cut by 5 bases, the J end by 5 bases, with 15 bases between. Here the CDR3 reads CASSPGEQGETQYF. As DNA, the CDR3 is TGTGCCAGCAGCCCGGGGGAACAAGGCGAGACCCAGTACTTC. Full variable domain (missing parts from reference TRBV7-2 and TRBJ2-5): GAGVSQSPSNKVTEKGKDVELRCDPISGHTALYWYRQSLGQGLEFLIYFQGNSAPDKSGLPSDRFSAERTGGSVSTLTIQRTQQEDSAVYLCASSPGEQGETQYFGPGTRLLVL.

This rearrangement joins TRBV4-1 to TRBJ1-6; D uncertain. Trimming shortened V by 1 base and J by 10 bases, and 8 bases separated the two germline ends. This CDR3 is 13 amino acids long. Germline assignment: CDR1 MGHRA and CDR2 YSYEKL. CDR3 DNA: TGCGCCAGCAGCCAAGTGATGGCCTCACCCCTCCACTTT. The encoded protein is CASSQVMASPLHF.

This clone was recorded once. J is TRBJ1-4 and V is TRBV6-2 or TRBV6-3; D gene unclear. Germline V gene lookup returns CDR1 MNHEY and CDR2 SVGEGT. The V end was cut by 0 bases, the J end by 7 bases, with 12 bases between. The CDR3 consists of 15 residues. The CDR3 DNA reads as TGTGCCAGCAGTTACTCAGTGGCGAGGGTTGAAAAACTGTTTTTT. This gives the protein CASSYSVARVEKLFF.

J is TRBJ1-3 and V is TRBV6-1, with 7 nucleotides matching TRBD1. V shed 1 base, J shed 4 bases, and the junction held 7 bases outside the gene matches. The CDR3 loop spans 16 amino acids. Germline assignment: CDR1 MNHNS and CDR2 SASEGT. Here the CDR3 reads CASSEDATGRGNTIYF. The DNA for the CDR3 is TGTGCCAGCAGTGAAGACGCGACAGGGAGGGGAAACACCATATATTTT.

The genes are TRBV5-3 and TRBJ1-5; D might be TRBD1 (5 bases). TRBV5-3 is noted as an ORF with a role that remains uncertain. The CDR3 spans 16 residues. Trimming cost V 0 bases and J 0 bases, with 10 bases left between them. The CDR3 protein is CARSLDRPYSNQPQHF. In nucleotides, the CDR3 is TGTGCCAGAAGCTTGGACAGGCCCTATAGCAATCAGCCCCAGCATTTT.

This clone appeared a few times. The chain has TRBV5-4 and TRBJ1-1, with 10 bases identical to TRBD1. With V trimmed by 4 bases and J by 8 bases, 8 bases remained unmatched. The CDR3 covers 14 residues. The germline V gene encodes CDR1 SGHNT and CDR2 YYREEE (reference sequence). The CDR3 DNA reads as TGTGCCAGCAGCAAGAAGGGGACAGGGGAAGAAGCTTTCTTT. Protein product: CASSKKGTGEEAFF.

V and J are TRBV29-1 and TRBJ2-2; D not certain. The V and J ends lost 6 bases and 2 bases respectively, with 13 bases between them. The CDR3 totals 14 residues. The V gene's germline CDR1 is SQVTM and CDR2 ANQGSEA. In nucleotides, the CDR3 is TGCAGCGTGGCACCCCTTTATAACACCGGGGAGCTGTTTTTT. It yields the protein CSVAPLYNTGELFF.

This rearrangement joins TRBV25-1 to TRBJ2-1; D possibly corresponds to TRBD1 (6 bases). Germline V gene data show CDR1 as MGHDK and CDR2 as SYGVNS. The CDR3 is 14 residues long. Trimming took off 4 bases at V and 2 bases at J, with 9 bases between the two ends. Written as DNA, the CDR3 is TGTGCCAGCAGTGCCTGGACAGCCTACAATGAGCAGTTCTTC. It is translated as CASSAWTAYNEQFF.

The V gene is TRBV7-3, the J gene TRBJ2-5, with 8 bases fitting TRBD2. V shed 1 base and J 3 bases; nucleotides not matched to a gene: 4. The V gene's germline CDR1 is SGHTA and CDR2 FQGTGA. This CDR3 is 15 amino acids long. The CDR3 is CASSLSPAGEETQYF. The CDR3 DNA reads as TGTGCCAGCAGCTTAAGCCCAGCGGGGGAAGAGACCCAGTACTTC.

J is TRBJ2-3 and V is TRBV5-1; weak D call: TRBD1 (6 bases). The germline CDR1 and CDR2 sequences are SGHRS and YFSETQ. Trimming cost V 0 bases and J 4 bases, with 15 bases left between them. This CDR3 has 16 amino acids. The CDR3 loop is CASSLEGGALADTQYF. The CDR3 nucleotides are TGCGCCAGCAGCTTGGAAGGGGGAGCTCTCGCAGATACGCAGTATTTT.

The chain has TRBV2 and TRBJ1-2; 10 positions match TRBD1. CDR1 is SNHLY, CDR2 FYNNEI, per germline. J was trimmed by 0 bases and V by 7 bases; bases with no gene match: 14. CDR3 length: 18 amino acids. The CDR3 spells CASKVADRGLSTNYGYTF. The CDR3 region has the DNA TGTGCCAGCAAGGTTGCCGACAGGGGGCTCTCCACTAACTATGGCTACACCTTC.

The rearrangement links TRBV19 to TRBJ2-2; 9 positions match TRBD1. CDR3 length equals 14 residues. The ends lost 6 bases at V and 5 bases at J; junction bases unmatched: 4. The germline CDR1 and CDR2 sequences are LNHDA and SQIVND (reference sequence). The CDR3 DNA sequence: TGTGCCAGTAGGTGGGACAGGGATACCGGGGAGCTGTTTTTT. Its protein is CASRWDRDTGELFF.

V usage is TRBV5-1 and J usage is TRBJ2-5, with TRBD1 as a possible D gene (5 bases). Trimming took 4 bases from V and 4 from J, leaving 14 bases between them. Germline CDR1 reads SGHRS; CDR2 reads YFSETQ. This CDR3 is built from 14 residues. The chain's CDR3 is CASSRMQGAETQYF. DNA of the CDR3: TGCGCCAGCAGCCGTATGCAGGGCGCAGAGACCCAGTACTTC.

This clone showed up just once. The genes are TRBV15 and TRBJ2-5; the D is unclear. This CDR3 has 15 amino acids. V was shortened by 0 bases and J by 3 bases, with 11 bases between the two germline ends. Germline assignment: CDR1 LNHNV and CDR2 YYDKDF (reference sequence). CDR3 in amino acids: CATSRDLGSEETQYF. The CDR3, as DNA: TGTGCCACCAGCAGAGATCTTGGCAGCGAAGAGACCCAGTACTTC.

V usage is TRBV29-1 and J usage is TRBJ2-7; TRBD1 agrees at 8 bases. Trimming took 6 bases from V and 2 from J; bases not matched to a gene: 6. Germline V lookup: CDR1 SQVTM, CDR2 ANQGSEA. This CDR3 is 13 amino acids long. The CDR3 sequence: CSVRTGRTYEQYF. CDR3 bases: TGCAGCGTCCGGACAGGGAGGACCTACGAGCAGTACTTC.

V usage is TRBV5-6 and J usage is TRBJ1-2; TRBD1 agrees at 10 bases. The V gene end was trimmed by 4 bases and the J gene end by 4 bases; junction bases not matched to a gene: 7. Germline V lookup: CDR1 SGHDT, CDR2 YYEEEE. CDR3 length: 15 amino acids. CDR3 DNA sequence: TGTGCCAGCAGCCTACGACAGGGGGCGGTCTATGGCTACACCTTC. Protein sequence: CASSLRQGAVYGYTF.

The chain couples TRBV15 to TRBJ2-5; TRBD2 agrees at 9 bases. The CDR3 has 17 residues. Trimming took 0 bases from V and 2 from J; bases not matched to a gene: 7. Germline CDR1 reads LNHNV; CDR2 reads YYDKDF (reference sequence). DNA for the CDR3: TGTGCCACCAGCAGAGAAAAAGCGGGGGGTTTTCAAGAGACCCAGTACTTC. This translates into CATSREKAGGFQETQYF.

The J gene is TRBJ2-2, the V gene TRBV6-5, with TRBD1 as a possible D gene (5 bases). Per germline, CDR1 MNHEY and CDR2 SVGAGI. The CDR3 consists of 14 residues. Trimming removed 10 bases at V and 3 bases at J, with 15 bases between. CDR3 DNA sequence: TGTGCCACCATCCAGGGCTTCGACACCGGGGAGCTGTTTTTT. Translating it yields CATIQGFDTGELFF.

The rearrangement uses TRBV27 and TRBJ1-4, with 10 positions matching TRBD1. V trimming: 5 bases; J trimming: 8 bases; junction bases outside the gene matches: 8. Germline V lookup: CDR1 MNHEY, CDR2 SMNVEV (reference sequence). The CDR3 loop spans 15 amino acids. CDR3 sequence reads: CASSGGDRGREKLFF. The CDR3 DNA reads TGTGCCAGCAGTGGCGGGGACAGGGGAAGAGAAAAACTGTTTTTT.

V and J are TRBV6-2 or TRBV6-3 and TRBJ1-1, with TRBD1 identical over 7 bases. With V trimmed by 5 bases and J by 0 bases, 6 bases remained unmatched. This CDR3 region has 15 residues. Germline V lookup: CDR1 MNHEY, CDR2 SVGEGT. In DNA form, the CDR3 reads TGTGCCAGCAGTACCCCGGACAGGATGAACACTGAAGCTTTCTTT. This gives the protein CASSTPDRMNTEAFF.

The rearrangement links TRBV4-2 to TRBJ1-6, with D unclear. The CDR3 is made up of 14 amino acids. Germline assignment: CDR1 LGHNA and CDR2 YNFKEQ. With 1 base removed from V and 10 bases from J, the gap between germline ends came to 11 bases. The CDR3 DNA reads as TGTGCCAGCAGCCAAGGGAGAGGGATGTCACCCCTCCACTTT. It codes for CASSQGRGMSPLHF.

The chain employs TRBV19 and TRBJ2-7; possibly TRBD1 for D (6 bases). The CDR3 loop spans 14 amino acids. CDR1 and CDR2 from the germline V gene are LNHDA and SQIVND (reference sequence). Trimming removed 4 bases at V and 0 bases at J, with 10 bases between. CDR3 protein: CASSTDRGSYEQYF. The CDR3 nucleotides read TGTGCCAGTAGTACGGACAGAGGCTCCTACGAGCAGTACTTC.

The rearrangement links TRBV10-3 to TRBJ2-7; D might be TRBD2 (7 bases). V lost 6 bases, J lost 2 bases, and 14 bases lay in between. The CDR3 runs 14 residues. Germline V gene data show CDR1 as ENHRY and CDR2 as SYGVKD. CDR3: CAISGTGTTYEQYF. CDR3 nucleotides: TGTGCCATCAGCGGAACAGGGACTACCTACGAGCAGTACTTC.

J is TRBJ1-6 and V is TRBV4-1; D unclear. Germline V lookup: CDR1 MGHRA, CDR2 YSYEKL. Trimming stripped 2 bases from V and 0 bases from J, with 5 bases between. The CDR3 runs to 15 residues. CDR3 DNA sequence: TGCGCCAGCAGCCAACTGAGCTCCTATAATTCACCCCTCCACTTT. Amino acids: CASSQLSSYNSPLHF.

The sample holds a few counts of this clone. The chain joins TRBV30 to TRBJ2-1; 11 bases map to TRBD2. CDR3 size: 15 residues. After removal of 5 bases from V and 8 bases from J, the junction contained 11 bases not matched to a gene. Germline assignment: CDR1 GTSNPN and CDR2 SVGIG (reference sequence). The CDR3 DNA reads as TGTGCCTGGGGTACGGTAGCGGGGGGGCCCGATGAGCAGTTCTTC. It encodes CAWGTVAGGPDEQFF.

The CDR3 DNA reads TGTGCCAGCAGCTTATGGGCGGGAATCGGTAATGAGCAGTTCTTC. Translating it yields CASSLWAGIGNEQFF. V gene TRBV13 combines with J gene TRBJ2-1; a weak D match, TRBD2 (6 bases). The CDR3 extends over 15 amino acids. V dropped 2 bases and J dropped 7 bases, with 15 bases sitting between them. Germline CDR1 and CDR2: PRHDT and FYEKMQ (reference sequence).